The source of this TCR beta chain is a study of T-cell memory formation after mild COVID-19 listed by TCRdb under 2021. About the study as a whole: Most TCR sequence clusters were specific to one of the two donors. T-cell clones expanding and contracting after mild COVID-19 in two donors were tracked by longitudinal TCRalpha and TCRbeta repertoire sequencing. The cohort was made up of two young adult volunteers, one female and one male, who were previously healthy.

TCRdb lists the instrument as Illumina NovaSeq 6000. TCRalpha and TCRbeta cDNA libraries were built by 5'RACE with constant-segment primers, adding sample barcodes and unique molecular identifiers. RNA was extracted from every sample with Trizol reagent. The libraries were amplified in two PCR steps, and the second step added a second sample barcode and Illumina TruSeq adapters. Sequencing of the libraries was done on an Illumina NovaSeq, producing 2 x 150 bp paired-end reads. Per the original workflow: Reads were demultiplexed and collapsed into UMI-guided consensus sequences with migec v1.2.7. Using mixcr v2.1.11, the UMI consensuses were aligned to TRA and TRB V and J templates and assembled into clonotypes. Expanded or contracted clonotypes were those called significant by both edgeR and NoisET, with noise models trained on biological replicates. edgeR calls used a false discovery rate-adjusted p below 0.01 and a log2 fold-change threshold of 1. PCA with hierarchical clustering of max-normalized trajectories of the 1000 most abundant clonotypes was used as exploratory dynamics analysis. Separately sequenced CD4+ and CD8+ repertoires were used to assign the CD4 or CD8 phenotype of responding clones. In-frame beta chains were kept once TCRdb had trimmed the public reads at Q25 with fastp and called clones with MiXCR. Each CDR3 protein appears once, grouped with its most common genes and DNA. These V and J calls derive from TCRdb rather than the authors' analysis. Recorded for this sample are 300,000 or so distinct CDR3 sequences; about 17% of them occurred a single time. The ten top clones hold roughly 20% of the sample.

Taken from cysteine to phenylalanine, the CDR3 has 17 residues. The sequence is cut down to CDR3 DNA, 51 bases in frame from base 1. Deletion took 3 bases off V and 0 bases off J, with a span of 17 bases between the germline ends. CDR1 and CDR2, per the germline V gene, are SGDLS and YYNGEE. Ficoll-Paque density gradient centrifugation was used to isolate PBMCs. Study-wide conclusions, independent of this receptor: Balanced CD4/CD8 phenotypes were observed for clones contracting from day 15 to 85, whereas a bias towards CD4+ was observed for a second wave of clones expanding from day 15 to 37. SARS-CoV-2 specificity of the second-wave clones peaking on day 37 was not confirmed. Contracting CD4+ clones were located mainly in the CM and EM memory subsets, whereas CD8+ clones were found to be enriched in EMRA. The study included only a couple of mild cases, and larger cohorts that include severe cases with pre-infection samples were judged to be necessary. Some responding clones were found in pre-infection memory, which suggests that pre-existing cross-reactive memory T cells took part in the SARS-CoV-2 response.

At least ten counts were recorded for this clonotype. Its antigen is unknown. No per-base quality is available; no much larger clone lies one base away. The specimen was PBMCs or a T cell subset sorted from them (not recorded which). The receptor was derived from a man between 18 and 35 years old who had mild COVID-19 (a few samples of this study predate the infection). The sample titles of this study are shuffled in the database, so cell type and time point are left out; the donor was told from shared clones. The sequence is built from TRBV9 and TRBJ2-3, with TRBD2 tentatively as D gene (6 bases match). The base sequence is TGTGCCAGCAGCGCGCCTTCCTCTGGGACTAGCACAGATACGCAGTATTTT. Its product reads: CASSAPSSGTSTDTQYF.